A selection of T cell receptor beta chains follows, all from one sample in a study of cytomegalovirus exposure and HLA in healthy donors. Sequenced by immunoSEQ multiplex PCR; TCRdb stores in-frame clones only, minus some. The table records about 220,000 clones, 80% to 85% of them present only once. The sequenced material came from PBMCs. The receptors originated from a woman in her 30s in good health and CMV-seropositive. The CDR3 runs from the conserved cysteine through the conserved F or W. The D gene is left open where the match is weak. Rows may omit the clone size; those that give it use once, few, many or a size class.

V gene	D gene	clone size	J gene	CDR3 protein	CDR3 DNA
TRBV7-2	-	-	TRBJ1-1	CASSWGQMNTEAFF	TGTGCCAGCAGCTGGGGACAAATGAACACTGAAGCTTTCTTT
TRBV7-8	TRBD1	-	TRBJ2-7	CASSARDRGGEQYF	TGTGCCAGCAGCGCCCGGGACAGGGGGGGCGAGCAGTACTTC
TRBV2	-	-	TRBJ1-2	CATRRISYGYTF	TGTGCCACCAGGCGGATCTCCTATGGCTACACCTTC
TRBV10-3	-	-	TRBJ1-5	CAISESGNGFQHF	TGTGCCATCAGTGAGTCGGGCAACGGTTTCCAGCATTTT
TRBV4-1	-	-	TRBJ1-1	CASSQGSVTSAEAFF	TGCGCCAGCAGCCAAGGATCAGTAACGAGCGCTGAAGCTTTCTTT
TRBV28	-	few	TRBJ1-5	CASSFLQGRQPQHF	TGTGCCAGCAGTTTTTTGCAGGGACGTCAGCCCCAGCATTTT
TRBV5-1	-	-	TRBJ2-3	CASSLGSSTDTQYF	TGCGCCAGCAGCTTAGGCAGTAGCACAGATACGCAGTATTTT
TRBV18	TRBD2	-	TRBJ2-7	CASSPSRGLGVHEQYF	TGTGCCAGCTCACCAAGCCGAGGACTAGGGGTGCACGAGCAGTACTTC
TRBV6-5	TRBD1	-	TRBJ2-1	CASSWMDRDNEQFF	TGTGCCAGCAGTTGGATGGACAGGGACAATGAGCAGTTCTTC
TRBV27	TRBD2	-	TRBJ2-3	CASSWTSGRADTQYF	TGTGCCAGCAGTTGGACTAGCGGGAGAGCAGATACGCAGTATTTT
TRBV12-5	-	-	TRBJ2-7	CASGLAATGRTYEQYF	TGTGCTAGTGGTTTGGCGGCGACAGGGAGGACCTACGAGCAGTACTTC
TRBV2	TRBD2	-	TRBJ2-7	CASSVRAGVSYEQYF	TGTGCCAGCAGTGTGCGAGCGGGAGTCTCCTACGAGCAGTACTTC
TRBV7-9	-	-	TRBJ1-2	CASSLEEGVLVYGYTF	TGTGCCAGCAGCTTAGAGGAGGGGGTCCTGGTCTATGGCTACACCTTC
TRBV6-1	-	-	TRBJ2-7	CASRSRGGPEQYF	TGTGCCAGCCGCTCTAGGGGGGGCCCCGAGCAGTACTTC
TRBV2	-	-	TRBJ2-1	CASSGPQDEQFF	TGTGCCAGCAGTGGGCCTCAAGATGAGCAGTTCTTC
TRBV25-1	TRBD2	-	TRBJ2-2	CASSDPRAGGVGELFF	TGTGCCAGCAGTGACCCCCGCGCGGGGGGTGTCGGGGAGCTGTTTTTT
TRBV11-2	-	-	TRBJ2-7	CASSLSRFYEQYF	TGTGCCAGCAGCTTATCTCGATTCTACGAGCAGTACTTC
TRBV27	-	-	TRBJ1-1	CASSLGGQNTEAFF	TGTGCCAGCAGTTTAGGGGGGCAGAACACTGAAGCTTTCTTT
TRBV27	-	-	TRBJ2-2	CASRLGDRQRGELFF	TGTGCCTCCCGATTGGGGGACCGGCAACGCGGGGAGCTGTTTTTT
TRBV20-1	-	-	TRBJ1-2	CSASLGDGYTF	TGCAGTGCTAGTTTGGGGGATGGCTACACCTTC
TRBV7-8	TRBD1	few	TRBJ2-7	CASSFSGQGFEQYF	TGTGCCAGCAGCTTTTCGGGACAGGGTTTCGAGCAGTACTTC
TRBV19	-	once	TRBJ2-1	CASSITGSSYNEQFF	TGTGCCAGTAGTATAACGGGGTCCTCCTACAATGAGCAGTTCTTC
TRBV6-1	TRBD2	once	TRBJ2-1	CASSNSGTSYNEQFF	TGTGCCAGCAGTAATAGCGGGACATCCTACAATGAGCAGTTCTTC
TRBV10-3	-	-	TRBJ2-2	CAISESGLTGELFF	TGTGCCATCAGTGAGTCAGGACTCACCGGGGAGCTGTTTTTT
TRBV27	-	-	TRBJ1-1	CASSPRPPGVGSPLNTEAFF	TGTGCCAGCAGTCCACGGCCCCCCGGGGTAGGATCACCCTTGAACACTGAAGCTTTCTTT
TRBV6-6	TRBD2	-	TRBJ2-7	CASSPGGVLNEQYF	TGTGCCAGCAGTCCGGGGGGAGTGCTCAACGAGCAGTACTTC
TRBV5-4	-	-	TRBJ1-1	CASSWGGGSATEAFF	TGTGCCAGCAGCTGGGGAGGGGGGTCCGCCACTGAAGCTTTCTTT
TRBV4-2	TRBD1	-	TRBJ2-3	CASSSGTGSDTQYF	TGTGCCAGCAGCTCCGGGACAGGGAGTGATACGCAGTATTTT
TRBV6-1	-	-	TRBJ2-7	CASSRSRDYEQYF	TGTGCCAGCAGTCGTAGCAGGGACTACGAGCAGTACTTC
TRBV6-6	-	-	TRBJ2-3	CASSGEQGTDTQYF	TGTGCCAGCAGTGGGGAGCAGGGCACAGATACGCAGTATTTT
TRBV6-4	-	medium-sized	TRBJ2-2	CASSDSGTGELFF	TGTGCCAGCAGTGACTCCGGGACCGGGGAGCTGTTTTTT
TRBV29-1	TRBD2	-	TRBJ2-3	CSAPGLITDTQYF	TGCAGCGCCCCGGGACTAATCACAGATACGCAGTATTTT
TRBV30	-	-	TRBJ1-1	CAWTRSRYTEAFF	TGTGCCTGGACGAGGTCAAGATACACTGAAGCTTTCTTT
TRBV7-8	-	-	TRBJ2-1	CASSYVLDNEQFF	TGTGCCAGCAGCTACGTACTAGACAATGAGCAGTTCTTC
TRBV27	-	-	TRBJ1-1	CASSLQGSENTEAFF	TGTGCCAGCAGTTTACAGGGGTCGGAGAACACTGAAGCTTTCTTT
TRBV30	-	-	TRBJ2-5	CAWNQGWETQYF	TGTGCCTGGAACCAGGGCTGGGAGACCCAGTACTTC
TRBV6-1	-	few	TRBJ2-4	CASSHEWGNIQYF	TGTGCCAGCAGTCATGAGTGGGGAAACATTCAGTACTTC
TRBV10-3	-	-	TRBJ2-3	CAISEGAADTQYF	TGTGCCATCAGTGAGGGAGCCGCGGATACGCAGTATTTT
TRBV28	TRBD1	-	TRBJ1-2	CASLRRDRGNYGYTF	TGTGCCAGTCTAAGAAGGGACAGGGGAAACTATGGCTACACCTTC
TRBV5-1	-	-	TRBJ1-4	CASSLVSGSTNEKLFF	TGCGCCAGCAGCTTGGTATCTGGGTCGACTAATGAAAAACTGTTTTTT
TRBV13	-	-	TRBJ1-2	CASSSRALDNYGYTF	TGTGCCAGCAGCTCCCGAGCCTTGGATAACTATGGCTACACCTTC
TRBV6-1	-	-	TRBJ1-3	CASSVRGMESGNTIYF	TGTGCCAGCAGTGTCAGGGGAATGGAATCTGGAAACACCATATATTTT
TRBV5-8	TRBD1	-	TRBJ2-3	CASPTGTVNTDTQYF	TGTGCCAGCCCAACCGGGACAGTAAACACAGATACGCAGTATTTT
TRBV30	-	-	TRBJ2-7	CAWSVSNSYEQYF	TGTGCCTGGAGTGTGAGTAACTCCTACGAGCAGTACTTC
TRBV6-1	-	-	TRBJ2-7	CASSGRGVYEQYF	TGTGCCAGCAGTGGGAGGGGGGTTTACGAGCAGTACTTC
TRBV27	-	-	TRBJ2-7	CASSFGRNEYEQYF	TGTGCCAGCAGTTTTGGGAGGAACGAGTACGAGCAGTACTTC
TRBV11-2	-	-	TRBJ1-5	CASSLSAVWQPQHF	TGTGCCAGCAGCCTTAGCGCGGTTTGGCAGCCCCAGCATTTT
TRBV11-2	-	-	TRBJ2-5	CASSLVPRAPETQYF	TGTGCCAGCAGCTTAGTTCCCAGGGCCCCAGAGACCCAGTACTTC
TRBV5-1	-	-	TRBJ1-5	CASSSGGLTNQPQHF	TGCGCCAGCAGCTCCGGCGGGCTCACCAATCAGCCCCAGCATTTT
TRBV2	-	-	TRBJ1-5	CASSEAGQPQHF	TGTGCCAGCAGTGAAGCAGGGCAGCCCCAGCATTTT
TRBV29-1	-	-	TRBJ1-2	CSVDSPDYGYTF	TGCAGCGTTGATTCCCCAGACTATGGCTACACCTTC
TRBV28	-	few	TRBJ1-1	CASTLSVGLGTMNTEAFF	TGTGCCAGCACCCTCTCAGTGGGTTTGGGAACAATGAACACTGAAGCTTTCTTT
TRBV13	-	-	TRBJ2-2	CASSFGLRGELFF	TGTGCCAGCAGCTTCGGTTTGAGAGGGGAGCTGTTTTTT
TRBV18	TRBD2	-	TRBJ2-1	CASSPGLAGSMYNEQFF	TGTGCCAGCTCACCCGGACTAGCGGGATCGATGTACAATGAGCAGTTCTTC
TRBV27	-	-	TRBJ1-5	CASSSGVWNQPQHF	TGTGCCAGCAGTTCAGGGGTGTGGAATCAGCCCCAGCATTTT
TRBV7-9	-	once	TRBJ2-7	CASSSFSDSNSYEQYF	TGTGCCAGCAGCTCCTTCTCCGACTCCAACTCCTACGAGCAGTACTTC
TRBV5-7	-	-	TRBJ2-7	CASSFWSGPYEQYF	TGTGCCAGCAGCTTCTGGAGCGGACCCTACGAGCAGTACTTC
TRBV27	-	-	TRBJ2-7	CASSLIRDTREQYF	TGTGCCAGCAGCCTTATCCGGGACACACGGGAGCAGTACTTC
TRBV6-5	-	-	TRBJ1-1	CASSYSMFGDTEAFF	TGTGCCAGCAGTTACTCGATGTTCGGGGACACTGAAGCTTTCTTT